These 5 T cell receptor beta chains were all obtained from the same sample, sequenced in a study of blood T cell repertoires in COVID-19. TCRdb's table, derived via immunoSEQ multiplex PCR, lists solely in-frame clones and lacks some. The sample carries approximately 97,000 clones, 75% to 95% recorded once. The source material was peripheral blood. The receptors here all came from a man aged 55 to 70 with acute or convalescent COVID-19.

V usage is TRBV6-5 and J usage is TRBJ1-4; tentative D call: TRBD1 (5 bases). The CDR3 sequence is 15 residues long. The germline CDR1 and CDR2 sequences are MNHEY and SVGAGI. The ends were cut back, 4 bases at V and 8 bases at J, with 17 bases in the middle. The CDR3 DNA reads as TGTGCCAGCAGTTTATCAGGGAGGGAGTACGAAAAACTGTTTTTT. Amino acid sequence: CASSLSGREYEKLFF.

CDR3 amino acids: CASSLGTDTGELFF. Here the CDR3 DNA reads TGCGCCAGCAGCTTGGGGACAGACACCGGGGAGCTGTTTTTT. The chain couples TRBV5-1 to TRBJ2-2, with D maybe TRBD1 (6 bases). Germline CDR1 is SGHRS and CDR2 is YFSETQ. V gave up 0 bases and J gave up 3 bases, with 6 bases separating them. The CDR3 spans 14 residues.

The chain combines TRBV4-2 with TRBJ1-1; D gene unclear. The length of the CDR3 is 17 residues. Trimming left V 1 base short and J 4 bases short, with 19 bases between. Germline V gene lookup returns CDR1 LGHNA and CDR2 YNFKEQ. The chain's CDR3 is CASSQAHRGRASTEAFF. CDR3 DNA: TGTGCCAGCAGCCAAGCTCATCGCGGGAGGGCGAGCACTGAAGCTTTCTTT.

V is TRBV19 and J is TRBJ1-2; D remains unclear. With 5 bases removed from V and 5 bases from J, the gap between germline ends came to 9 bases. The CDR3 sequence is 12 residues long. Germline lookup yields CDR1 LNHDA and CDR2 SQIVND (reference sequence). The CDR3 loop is CASSFTEYGYTF. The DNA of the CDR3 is TGTGCCAGTAGTTTTACAGAATATGGCTACACCTTC.

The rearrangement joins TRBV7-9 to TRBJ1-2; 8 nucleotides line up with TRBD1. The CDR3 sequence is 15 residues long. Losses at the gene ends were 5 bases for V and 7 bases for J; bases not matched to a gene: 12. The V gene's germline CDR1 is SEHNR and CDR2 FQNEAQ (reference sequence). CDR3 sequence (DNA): TGTGCCAGCAGCAACCAGACAGGGGATAGAGCTGGCTACACCTTC. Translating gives CASSNQTGDRAGYTF.